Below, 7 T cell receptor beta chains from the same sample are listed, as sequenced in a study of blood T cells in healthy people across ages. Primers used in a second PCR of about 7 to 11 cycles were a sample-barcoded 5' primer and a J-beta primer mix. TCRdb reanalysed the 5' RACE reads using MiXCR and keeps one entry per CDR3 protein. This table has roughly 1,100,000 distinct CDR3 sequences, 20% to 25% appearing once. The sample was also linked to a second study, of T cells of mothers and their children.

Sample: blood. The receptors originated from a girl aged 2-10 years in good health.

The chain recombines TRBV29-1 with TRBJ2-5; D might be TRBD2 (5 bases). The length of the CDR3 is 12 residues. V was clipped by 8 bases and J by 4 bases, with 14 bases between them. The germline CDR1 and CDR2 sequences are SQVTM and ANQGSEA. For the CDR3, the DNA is TGCAGCTCCTCGGACTGGAGAGAGACCCAGTACTTC. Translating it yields CSSSDWRETQYF.

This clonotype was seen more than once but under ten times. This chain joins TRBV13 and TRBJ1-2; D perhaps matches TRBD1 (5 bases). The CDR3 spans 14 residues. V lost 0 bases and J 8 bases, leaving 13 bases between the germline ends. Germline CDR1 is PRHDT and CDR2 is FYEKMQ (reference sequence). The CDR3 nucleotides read TGTGCCAGCAGCTTAGGAAGTGGAGGGGACGGCTACACCTTC. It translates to CASSLGSGGDGYTF.

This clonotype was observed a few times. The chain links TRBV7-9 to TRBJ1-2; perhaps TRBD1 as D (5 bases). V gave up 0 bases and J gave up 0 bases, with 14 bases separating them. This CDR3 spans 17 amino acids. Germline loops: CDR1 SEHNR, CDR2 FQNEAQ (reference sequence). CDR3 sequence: CASSLAPGSSPNYGYTF. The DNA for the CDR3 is TGTGCCAGCAGCTTAGCACCAGGGAGCTCTCCTAACTATGGCTACACCTTC. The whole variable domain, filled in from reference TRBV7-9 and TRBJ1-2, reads DTGVSQNPRHKITKRGQNVTFRCDPISEHNRLYWYRQTLGQGPEFLTYFQNEAQLEKSRLLSDRFSAERPKGSFSTLEIQRTEQGDSAMYLCASSLAPGSSPNYGYTFGSGTRLTVV.

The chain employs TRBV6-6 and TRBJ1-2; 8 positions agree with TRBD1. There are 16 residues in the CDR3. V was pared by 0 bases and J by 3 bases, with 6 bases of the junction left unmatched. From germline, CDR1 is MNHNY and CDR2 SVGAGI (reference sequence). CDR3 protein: CASSYSRGTGDYGYTF. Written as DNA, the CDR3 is TGTGCCAGCAGTTACTCGAGGGGGACAGGCGACTATGGCTACACCTTC.

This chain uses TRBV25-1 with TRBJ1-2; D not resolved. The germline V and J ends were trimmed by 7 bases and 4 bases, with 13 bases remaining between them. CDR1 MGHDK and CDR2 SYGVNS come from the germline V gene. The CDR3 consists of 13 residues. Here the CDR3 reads CASNPRGGYGYTF. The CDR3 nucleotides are TGTGCCAGCAACCCAAGAGGCGGCTATGGCTACACCTTC.

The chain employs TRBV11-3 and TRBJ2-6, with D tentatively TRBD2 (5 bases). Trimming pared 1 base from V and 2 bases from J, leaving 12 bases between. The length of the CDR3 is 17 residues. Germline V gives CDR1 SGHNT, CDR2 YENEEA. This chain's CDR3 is CASSLGPPGTGANVLTF. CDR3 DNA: TGTGCCAGCAGCTTAGGACCCCCCGGGACTGGGGCCAACGTCCTGACTTTC. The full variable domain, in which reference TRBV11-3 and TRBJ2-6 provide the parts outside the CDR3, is EAGVVQSPRYKIIEKKQPVAFWCNPISGHNTLYWYLQNLGQGPELLIRYENEEAVDDSQLPKDRFSAERLKGVDSTLKIQPAELGDSAVYLCASSLGPPGTGANVLTFGAGSRLTVL.

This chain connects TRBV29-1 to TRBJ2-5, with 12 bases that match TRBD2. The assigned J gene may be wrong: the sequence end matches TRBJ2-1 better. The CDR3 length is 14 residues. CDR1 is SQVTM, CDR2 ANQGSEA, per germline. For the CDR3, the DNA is TGCAGCGTTGAAGCGGGACTAGCGGGCCAAGGGCAGTTCTTC. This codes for CSVEAGLAGQGQFF.